This T cell receptor beta chain was captured in a study of long-term antiretroviral therapy in people with HIV. J lost 6 bases, V lost 0 bases, and 8 bases had no gene match. This CDR3 spans 16 amino acids. In germline, CDR1 is SGDLS, CDR2 YYNGEE. Survey-level immunoSEQ v3.0 assays were run. The assay was immunoSEQ multiplex PCR, and TCRdb's table has in-frame clones only and misses some. Among tens of thousands of clones listed, about 90% were seen once. The input for sequencing was unsorted PBMCs, taken 2 years after starting antiretroviral therapy. The V and J genes are TRBV9 and TRBJ2-7; 11 bases line up with TRBD1. This receptor was identified in a man aged 50 to 59 with HIV. The chain's CDR3 is CASSVGRPGQGGEQYF. CDR3 nucleotide sequence: TGTGCCAGCAGCGTAGGTCGGCCGGGACAGGGGGGCGAGCAGTACTTC.